These 21 T cell receptor beta chains share one sample of origin, sequenced in a study of response to subunit inactivated influenza vaccine. TCRdb recomputed calls from the RT-PCR reads with MiXCR, one row per CDR3 protein. The sample lists about 190,000 distinct CDR3 sequences, 13% to 15% occurring once. Sequenced material: CD8+ T cells sorted from PBMCs, taken more than 4 days after vaccination. The receptors stem from a man aged 45 to 65 who received an inactivated influenza vaccine.

V and J are TRBV25-1 and TRBJ2-7, with D possibly matching TRBD2 (6 bases). Germline loops: CDR1 MGHDK, CDR2 SYGVNS. CDR3 length: 14 amino acids. V was trimmed by 3 bases and J by 7 bases, leaving 16 bases between them. CDR3 in DNA: TGTGCCAGCAGTGATAAGAGGGAGGTAGGGGAGCAGTACTTC. Translation: CASSDKREVGEQYF.

This clonotype was counted only a few times. The chain joins TRBV3-1 to TRBJ1-4, with a possible D match to TRBD1 (5 bases). V was clipped by 1 base and J by 7 bases, with 10 bases between them. The CDR3 has 14 residues. Germline V CDR1 and CDR2: LGHDT, YNNKEL (reference sequence). The CDR3 here is CASSQGGTVEKLFF. For the CDR3, the DNA is TGTGCCAGCAGCCAAGGGGGCACTGTTGAAAAACTGTTTTTT.

This clonotype occurred a few times. This chain links TRBV7-8 with TRBJ2-2; perhaps TRBD1 as D (6 bases). Germline V CDR1 and CDR2: SGHVS, FQNEAQ. The length of the CDR3 is 20 residues. The germline V and J ends were trimmed by 2 bases and 0 bases, with 22 bases remaining between them. CDR3 DNA: TGTGCCAGCAGCTTATCGAGGGCTGCTAGGACAGAGCCGAACACCGGGGAGCTGTTTTTT. Its translation: CASSLSRAARTEPNTGELFF.

For the CDR3, the DNA is TGTGCCAGCAGCCAAGATCTTGGACTAGCCTACGAGCAGTACTTC. It yields the protein CASSQDLGLAYEQYF. The gene calls are TRBV14 and TRBJ2-7; the match to TRBD2 covers 7 bases. J gave up 2 bases and V 0 bases, and 4 bases lay outside the gene matches. Germline values: CDR1 SGHDN, CDR2 FVKESK. The CDR3 runs 15 residues.

The table lists this clonotype with a count of one. The chain employs TRBV25-1 and TRBJ2-1; 8 bases map to TRBD2. Trimming cost V 1 base and J 9 bases; bases outside gene matches: 8. CDR1 is MGHDK and CDR2 is SYGVNS in the germline V gene. The CDR3 is made up of 15 amino acids. In DNA, the CDR3 is TGTGCCAGCAGTGAATTGGGAGCGGGAGACGGTGAGCAGTTCTTC. Translated, it gives CASSELGAGDGEQFF.

This clonotype was found many times. The chain is built from TRBV28 and TRBJ2-5, with D possibly called TRBD1 or TRBD2 (5 bases each). The CDR3 is made up of 16 amino acids. Trimming pared 4 bases from V and 0 bases from J, leaving 15 bases between. Germline CDR1 MDHEN, CDR2 SYDVKM. The CDR3, as DNA: TGTGCCAGCAGTTCGCCGGGACGGAGGTACCAAGAGACCCAGTACTTC. Translating gives CASSSPGRRYQETQYF.

This clonotype was picked up a small number of times. The chain is built from TRBV19 and TRBJ2-7; no firm D call. Germline assignment: CDR1 LNHDA and CDR2 SQIVND (reference sequence). With 4 bases removed from V and 2 bases from J, the gap between germline ends came to 9 bases. The CDR3 length is 13 residues. The CDR3 spells CASSSIGAYEQYF. The CDR3, as DNA: TGTGCCAGTAGTAGCATAGGAGCCTACGAGCAGTACTTC. Supplemented by reference TRBV19 and TRBJ2-7, the full variable domain reads DGGITQSPKYLFRKEGQNVTLSCEQNLNHDAMYWYRQDPGQGLRLIYYSQIVNDFQKGDIAEGYSVSREKKESFPLTVTSAQKNPTAFYLCASSSIGAYEQYFGPGTRLTVT.

There are a few counts of this clonotype. CDR3 amino acids: CASSVDRLPSGVAEDEQFF. CDR3 bases: TGTGCCAGCAGCGTAGATCGGCTCCCTAGCGGGGTAGCGGAGGATGAGCAGTTCTTC. The rearrangement links TRBV9 to TRBJ2-1; TRBD2 aligns across 9 bases. The germline CDR1 and CDR2 sequences are SGDLS and YYNGEE. This CDR3 region has 19 residues. V lost 0 bases to trimming and J lost 8 bases; unmatched junction nucleotides: 18.

This clonotype appeared a few times. This chain uses TRBV4-1 with TRBJ1-2, with a tentative D call TRBD1 (5 bases). Germline V gene sequence: CDR1 MGHRA, CDR2 YSYEKL. The CDR3 spans 14 residues. V gave up 3 bases and J gave up 4 bases, with 12 bases separating them. This CDR3 reads CASSHVGGGYGYTF. In DNA, the CDR3 is TGCGCCAGCAGCCACGTCGGGGGGGGCTATGGCTACACCTTC.

In DNA, the CDR3 is TGCGCCAGCAGTGAGTCGACTCCCAATGAGCAGTTCTTC. Translating it yields CASSESTPNEQFF. The chain uses TRBV10-1 and TRBJ2-1; D remains ambiguous. V lost 0 bases, J lost 6 bases, and 6 bases lay in between. Per the germline V gene, CDR1 is WNHNN and CDR2 is SYGVQD (reference sequence). The CDR3 is 13 amino acids.

This clonotype has only a few counts. The CDR3 DNA reads TGCAGCGGTGGGACAGACTACGAGCAGTACTTC. Amino acid sequence: CSGGTDYEQYF. The chain has TRBV29-1 and TRBJ2-7; 7 bases agree with TRBD1. This CDR3 contains 11 residues. V shed 7 bases, J shed 3 bases, and the junction held 3 bases outside the gene matches. CDR1 is SQVTM and CDR2 is ANQGSEA in the germline V gene.

The chain has TRBV3-1 and TRBJ2-1; no firm D call. The germline gives CDR1 LGHDT, CDR2 YNNKEL (reference sequence). This CDR3 is 14 amino acids long. Trimming stripped 1 base from V and 8 bases from J, with 12 bases between. The CDR3 DNA is TGTGCCAGCAGCCAAGGCATCAGGAATGATGAGCAGTTCTTC. This sequence encodes CASSQGIRNDEQFF.

This clonotype was observed at least ten times. The V and J genes are TRBV3-1 and TRBJ2-7; D possibly uses TRBD1 or TRBD2 (5 bases each). The germline V gene encodes CDR1 LGHDT and CDR2 YNNKEL (reference sequence). This CDR3 spans 15 amino acids. The V end was cut by 10 bases, the J end by 1 base, with 20 bases between. Here the CDR3 reads CANLGDSKLSYEQYF. The CDR3 DNA is TGTGCCAATTTGGGAGACAGTAAGCTATCCTACGAGCAGTACTTC.

V gene TRBV7-3 combines with J gene TRBJ2-1; 10 bases map to TRBD2. The V gene's germline CDR1 is SGHTA and CDR2 FQGTGA. The CDR3 is 16 amino acids. The junction had 3 bases not matched to a gene; V was cut back by 0 bases and J by 4 bases. The CDR3 sequence is CASSLTPSGGYNEQFF. CDR3 nucleotides: TGTGCCAGCAGCTTAACGCCTAGCGGGGGTTACAATGAGCAGTTCTTC.

The chain joins TRBV29-1 to TRBJ1-1, with 8 bases fitting TRBD1. The V and J ends lost 8 bases and 0 bases, in that order; junction bases with no gene match: 8. The CDR3 has 14 residues. Germline V gene sequence: CDR1 SQVTM, CDR2 ANQGSEA. In nucleotides, the CDR3 is TGCAGCATCTGGACAGGGTCCATGAACACTGAAGCTTTCTTT. This translates into CSIWTGSMNTEAFF.

There are a few counts of this clonotype. The V call is TRBV27, the J call TRBJ2-5; 10 bases match TRBD1. The CDR3 has 16 amino acids. V gave up 8 bases and J gave up 5 bases; unmatched junction bases: 14. Germline V lookup: CDR1 MNHEY, CDR2 SMNVEV (reference sequence). DNA of the CDR3: TGTGCCAGCGGACCCTTATGGGACAGGGGTCCGGAGACCCAGTACTTC. Amino acids: CASGPLWDRGPETQYF.

The chain has TRBV2 and TRBJ2-5, with 11 bases identical to TRBD2. This CDR3 is built from 17 residues. V gave up 3 bases and J gave up 2 bases; unmatched junction bases: 8. Looked up from germline, CDR1 is SNHLY and CDR2 is FYNNEI. CDR3 DNA sequence: TGTGCCAGCAGTGAGGTGGGACTAGCGGAACTTCAAGAGACCCAGTACTTC. This sequence encodes CASSEVGLAELQETQYF.

This chain joins TRBV10-3 and TRBJ2-7; 10 nucleotides match TRBD1. Unmatched junction bases numbered 7, after V lost 4 bases and J lost 4 bases. CDR3 size: 15 residues. CDR1 is ENHRY, CDR2 SYGVKD, per germline. The CDR3 nucleotides are TGTGCCATCAGTGGTAGCCGGGACAGGGGTTACGAGCAGTACTTC. Protein product: CAISGSRDRGYEQYF.

For the CDR3, the DNA is TGTGCCAGCAGGAGGACTAGCGGGAGCAACATCTACGAGCAGTACTTC. This translates into CASRRTSGSNIYEQYF. V gene TRBV28 combines with J gene TRBJ2-7, with TRBD2 identical over 13 bases. The CDR3 is made up of 16 amino acids. V shed 6 bases and J 3 bases; nucleotides not matched to a gene: 8. The germline V gene has CDR1 MDHEN and CDR2 SYDVKM. Together with reference TRBV28 and TRBJ2-7, the CDR3 gives the full variable domain: DVKVTQSSRYLVKRTGEKVFLECVQDMDHENMFWYRQDPGLGLRLIYFSYDVKMKEKGDIPEGYSVSREKKERFSLILESASTNQTSMYLCASRRTSGSNIYEQYFGPGTRLTVT.

The chain is built from TRBV4-2 and TRBJ1-1; no reliable D call. CDR1 and CDR2 (germline): LGHNA, YNFKEQ. V lost 0 bases and J lost 0, with 8 bases in between. CDR3 length: 15 amino acids. The CDR3 region is CASSQELRMNTEAFF. The CDR3 coding sequence is TGTGCCAGCAGCCAAGAGCTTAGGATGAACACTGAAGCTTTCTTT.

The rearrangement joins TRBV6-1 to TRBJ2-6; D remains ambiguous. Trimming cost V 8 bases and J 0 bases, with 5 bases left between them. Germline V gene lookup returns CDR1 MNHNS and CDR2 SASEGT. The CDR3 consists of 13 residues. The CDR3 spells CASQNSGANVLTF. As DNA, the CDR3 is TGTGCCAGCCAAAACTCTGGGGCCAACGTCCTGACTTTC.